This T cell receptor (beta chain) comes out of a study of long-term antiretroviral therapy in people with HIV. This clone was recorded once. Germline CDR1 is LNHNV and CDR2 is YYDKDF (reference sequence). The CDR3 extends over 14 amino acids. V was trimmed by 4 bases and J by 2 bases, leaving 12 bases between them. An immunoSEQ assay, version v3.0, was performed at survey level. TCRdb's table, derived via immunoSEQ multiplex PCR, lists solely in-frame clones and lacks some. Here the sample spans some 29,000 clones, about 87% being singletons. The origin of this receptor is a middle-aged man with HIV. The sample in question was unsorted PBMCs, obtained 3.2 years before starting antiretroviral therapy. The chain combines TRBV15 with TRBJ2-7; D is ambiguous. CDR3 sequence: CATSITPGTYEQYF. Written as DNA, the CDR3 is TGTGCCACCAGCATCACCCCAGGCACCTACGAGCAGTACTTC.